The clone carrying this T cell receptor (beta chain) was detected only a few times. This specimen comes from a study of control samples from healthy donors and cancer patients. Method: immunoSEQ multiplex PCR; TCRdb's copy keeps in-frame clones and lacks some. The table lists 170,000 or so clones, 90% to 95% of them singletons, with almost 1.5% in the top ten. V lost 3 bases to trimming and J lost 2 bases, with 9 bases between them. Germline CDR1 and CDR2: SGDLS and YYNGEE. This CDR3 has 15 amino acids. The sample consisted of blood. The chain links TRBV9 to TRBJ2-6; no clear D gene. This receptor was taken from a man between 18 and 35 years old in good health. The CDR3 DNA sequence: TGTGCCAGCAGCGCTCGCGAGGCTGGGGCCAACGTCCTGACTTTC. This codes for CASSAREAGANVLTF.